Sequencing of this TCR beta chain was carried out in a study of blood T cell repertoires in COVID-19. On the study more broadly: PBMCs, B-cell-depleted T cells, or T cells provided the cDNA or gDNA that made up the material.

V lost 7 bases and J lost 3; bases outside the gene matches: 11. The CDR3 is made up of 15 amino acids. The germline gives CDR1 MDHEN, CDR2 SYDVKM. Repertoires were generated with immunoSEQ multiplex PCR, while TCRdb's copy carries only in-frame clones and drops some. The table lists hundreds of thousands of clones, nearly 90% of them singletons. The sample was peripheral blood. This chain uses TRBV28 with TRBJ2-7, with TRBD2 identical over 8 bases. This TCR was sampled from a woman aged 25 to 39 with COVID-19, enrolled during active disease. CDR3 nucleotide sequence: TGTGCCAGCACCCGGTCGGCGGGGACTAGCTACGAGCAGTACTTC. Its translation: CASTRSAGTSYEQYF.